This TCR beta chain appears in the sequencing data of a study of blood T cell repertoires in COVID-19. Study in general: The United States, Italy and Spain supplied acute and convalescent COVID-19 samples. Sample material is recorded as cDNA or gDNA derived from T cells, B-cell-depleted T cells, or PBMCs.

Per the original data handling: Reference gene primer amplification gave nucleated cell count estimates. Measured with immunoSEQ multiplex PCR; TCRdb has only the in-frame clones, and not every one. V, J and clone size are those of that table, while D and trimming were read from the DNA. Among 90,000 or so clones, about 88% were seen once, and the ten largest hold approximately 7.2%. The germline V gene encodes CDR1 GTSNPN and CDR2 SVGIG (reference sequence). This CDR3 is 16 amino acids long. J lost 6 bases, V lost 2 bases, and 13 bases had no gene match. The specimen was peripheral blood. V and J are TRBV30 and TRBJ1-2; 9 bases align to TRBD1. The sequence was obtained from a man between 60 and 75 years old with acute or convalescent COVID-19. The CDR3 is CAWSYPDRGPMDGYTF. CDR3 DNA: TGTGCCTGGAGTTATCCGGACAGGGGTCCAATGGATGGCTACACCTTC.